This T cell receptor beta chain stems from a study of blood T cell repertoires in COVID-19. Study in general: The analysed material was cDNA or gDNA that came from T cells, B-cell-depleted T cells, or PBMCs.

Profiling relied on immunoSEQ multiplex PCR, and the TCRdb table lists in-frame clones only, not all of them. The sample lists tens of thousands of clones, roughly 87% occurring once. CDR1 and CDR2 from the germline V gene are LNHNV and YYDKDF (reference sequence). There are 15 residues in the CDR3. Trimming left V 6 bases short and J 9 bases short, with 18 bases between. Seattle patient enrollment occurred during active infection, with longitudinal follow-up thereafter. The rearrangement joins TRBV15 to TRBJ1-6; D is possibly TRBD1 (5 bases). Specimen: peripheral blood. This clonotype was sampled from a man aged 35 to 55 with COVID-19, enrolled during active disease. CDR3 in amino acids: CATRKTGEAGSPLHF. CDR3 bases: TGTGCCACCAGAAAAACGGGGGAGGCGGGTTCACCCCTCCACTTT. The full variable domain, its missing parts supplied by reference TRBV15 and TRBJ1-6, is DAMVIQNPRYQVTQFGKPVTLSCSQTLNHNVMYWYQQKSSQAPKLLFHYYDKDFNNEADTPDNFQSRRPNTSFCFLDIRSPGLGDTAMYLCATRKTGEAGSPLHFGNGTRLTVT.